The source of this TCR beta chain is a study of cytomegalovirus exposure and HLA in healthy donors. Germline V gene sequence: CDR1 MNHEY, CDR2 SMNVEV (reference sequence). V lost 4 bases and J lost 1, with 10 bases in between. This CDR3 has 14 amino acids. The study ran its PCR with 60 Vbeta and 13 Jbeta primers. The data were produced by immunoSEQ multiplex PCR, yet TCRdb's version contains in-frame clones alone and is incomplete. The sample consists of 90,000 or so clones, roughly 80% of them appearing once. Concerning this clone itself: Its antigen remains unknown.

Study-wide points: Most TCR sequences were seen very rarely across donors, but some public TCRs occurred in many. A later analysis showed TCR association rates differing by HLA locus, peaking at DRB1 and lowest at HLA-C. For most subjects, TCR beta sequences were reported to predict HLA-A and HLA-B alleles with accuracy.

Material: PBMCs. This sequence was found in a young man in good health and CMV-seropositive. This chain connects TRBV27 to TRBJ1-1, with a weak D call TRBD1 (5 bases). CDR3 in DNA: TGTGCCAGCAGTTCGGACATATGGAACACTGAAGCTTTCTTT. Protein: CASSSDIWNTEAFF.